Detailed here is one T cell receptor beta chain. Its antigen is unknown. This entry belongs to a study of T cells expressing NK-cell markers. Scientists made TCR beta cDNA using 5'RACE template switching with UMIs. TCRdb re-called the 5' RACE reads; every CDR3 protein appears as one record, without DNA. Its listing shows about 260,000 distinct CDR3 sequences. Findings and caveats of the study: Six of the donors carried dominant NKG2C+ clonotypes that took up about 1.0-7.0% of their CD8+ T cells.

Sequenced: blood T cells: a sorted CD56 or NKG2C T cell subset, CD4+ or CD8+ T cells, or bulk PBMC T cells (not recorded which). The TCR was taken from a man younger than 35 in good health.

CDR3 sequence: CASSSRGNRGGPGELFF. The chain recombines TRBV4-1 with TRBJ2-2; TCRdb gives TRBD1 as the D gene, but with no DNA this cannot be confirmed. CDR1 is MGHRA, CDR2 YSYEKL, per germline. CDR3 length equals 17 residues.